This T cell receptor (beta chain) derives from a study of T cell repertoires in cytomegalovirus infection. Study details: Indications came from public TCR beta signatures; they pointed to CMV infection and to a matching HLA type. Study-level findings and limits: Totalled public TCR beta family frequency picked out people who carried CMV plus the relevant HLA. The ex vivo response showed dominance by HLA-C-restricted CMV-specific TCR beta clonotypes.

There are many counts of this clonotype. Antigen: not known. The CDR3 totals 14 residues. CDR1 is SGHTA and CDR2 is FQGTGA in the germline V gene. V was pared by 5 bases and J by 6 bases, with 5 bases of the junction left unmatched. TCRdb ran MiXCR on the reads and lists one entry per CDR3 protein. The data contain fewer than 200,000 distinct CDR3 sequences, approximately 19% of them singletons. V usage is TRBV7-3 and J usage is TRBJ2-2; 8 bases line up with TRBD1. The sequenced material came from PBMCs. The TCR was taken from a human donor in good health (CMV status not recorded). Some clones in this sample may be carry-over from other donors' samples. This CDR3 reads CASSPDRGAGELFF. CDR3 sequence (DNA): TGTGCCAGCAGCCCCGACAGGGGTGCCGGGGAGCTGTTTTTT.